The entry below describes one T cell receptor (beta chain). Antigen: not known. This sample was taken from a study of T cells in narcolepsy. General study points: Comparing one patient's CSF and blood CD4+ clonotypes highlighted HCRT- and TRIB2-specific autoreactive clonotypes. Reportedly, autoreactive clonotypes were serially detected in patients' blood but not controls'. In some patient and control memory CD4+ samples, autoreactive clones were absent.

Trimming took off 0 bases at V and 0 bases at J, with 7 bases between the two ends. Germline V CDR1 and CDR2: SGDLS, YYNGEE. This CDR3 has 14 amino acids. The data were produced by immunoSEQ multiplex PCR, yet TCRdb's version contains in-frame clones alone and is incomplete. The sample holds some 35,000 clones, 81% seen once. V usage is TRBV9 and J usage is TRBJ2-7, with TRBD1 as a possible D gene (6 bases). Sequenced: memory (CD45RA-) CD4+ T cells from blood. The TCR originated in a human donor in good health. CDR3 nucleotide sequence: TGTGCCAGCAGCGTAGGGACAGTCTCCTACGAGCAGTACTTC. Amino acid sequence: CASSVGTVSYEQYF.